The 18 T cell receptor beta chains given below trace back to one sample, sequenced in a study of shared clonotypes between healthy human individuals. Sequencing used immunoSEQ multiplex PCR; TCRdb keeps in-frame clones, though not all of them. The data contain over a million clones, roughly 97% of them singletons. Sequencing was performed on naive CD4+ T cells sorted from blood. Subset described: CD45RA+ positively selected. These receptor sequences come from a man between 25 and 39 years old in good health.

This clone occurred once. This chain uses TRBV7-8 with TRBJ2-7, with 12 bases aligning to TRBD2. The V gene's germline CDR1 is SGHVS and CDR2 FQNEAQ. Germline trimming cut 6 bases from V and 2 bases from J; bases unmatched to any gene: 5. This CDR3 region has 15 residues. The CDR3 DNA reads TGTGCCAGCAGTTGGACTAGCGGGGCCGCCTACGAGCAGTACTTC. It translates to CASSWTSGAAYEQYF.

This sequence joins TRBV11-2 and TRBJ2-1; 7 bases agree with TRBD2. J was trimmed by 4 bases and V by 7 bases; bases with no gene match: 7. This CDR3 is built from 14 residues. Germline V lookup: CDR1 SGHAT, CDR2 FQNNGV. The CDR3 DNA reads as TGTGCCAGCAAACGGCTAGCGGATTACAATGAGCAGTTCTTC. This encodes CASKRLADYNEQFF.

This clone was picked up one time. The chain carries TRBV2 and TRBJ1-5; D gene ambiguous. Trimming took off 4 bases at V and 12 bases at J, with 22 bases between the two ends. This CDR3 contains 15 residues. The V gene's germline CDR1 is SNHLY and CDR2 FYNNEI. CDR3 protein: CASSATGRPHHLQHF. The CDR3 DNA reads as TGTGCCAGCAGTGCCACCGGACGCCCTCATCATCTCCAGCATTTT.

The chain employs TRBV19 and TRBJ2-1, with a weak D call TRBD2 (7 bases). The CDR3 is 16 amino acids. With 2 bases removed from V and 6 bases from J, the gap between germline ends came to 17 bases. Germline V lookup: CDR1 LNHDA, CDR2 SQIVND (reference sequence). CDR3 nucleotide sequence: TGTGCCAGTAGTATACCCCCGGGGGGCCTGTCCAATGAGCAGTTCTTC. This encodes CASSIPPGGLSNEQFF.

The CDR3 DNA sequence: TGTGCCAGCAGTGCCCAATTGAACACTGAAGCTTTCTTT. Protein product: CASSAQLNTEAFF. This chain links TRBV6-1 with TRBJ1-1; D unresolved. CDR1 MNHNS and CDR2 SASEGT come from the germline V gene. This CDR3 is built from 13 residues. V dropped 4 bases and J dropped 0 bases, with 6 bases sitting between them.

The chain links TRBV28 to TRBJ1-1, with D possibly matching TRBD1 (5 bases). The germline V gene encodes CDR1 MDHEN and CDR2 SYDVKM. V lost 1 base, J lost 5 bases, and 14 bases lay in between. This CDR3 contains 15 residues. CDR3 nucleotide sequence: TGTGCCAGCAGTTTATTGGGGGTAAGGGATACTGAAGCTTTCTTT. It translates to CASSLLGVRDTEAFF.

The count of this clone is one. CDR3 DNA: TGTGCCAGCAGCGCAAGTAGTAGGGGACTAGCGGGGGGCGATACGCAGTATTTT. Its protein is CASSASSRGLAGGDTQYF. The chain combines TRBV9 with TRBJ2-3; 15 nucleotides match TRBD2. CDR1 is SGDLS, CDR2 YYNGEE, per germline. J lost 6 bases, V lost 3 bases, and 11 bases had no gene match. This CDR3 spans 18 amino acids.

This chain uses TRBV28 with TRBJ1-4; the D is unclear. V lost 6 bases and J 8 bases, leaving 16 bases between the germline ends. This CDR3 is 14 amino acids long. Germline lookup yields CDR1 MDHEN and CDR2 SYDVKM. The CDR3: CASRLRAQREKLFF. CDR3 bases: TGTGCCAGCAGATTACGGGCTCAACGGGAAAAACTGTTTTTT.

The CDR3 is CASSPVDTQETQYF. In nucleotides, the CDR3 is TGTGCCAGCTCACCAGTAGATACACAAGAGACCCAGTACTTC. The chain employs TRBV18 and TRBJ2-5; D uncertain. The V end lost 2 bases, the J end lost 2 bases, and 9 bases lay between the germline ends. This CDR3 has 14 amino acids. Germline CDR1 is KGHSH and CDR2 is LQKENI.

A single count supports this clone. The genes are TRBV28 and TRBJ2-7, with D perhaps matching TRBD1 or TRBD2 (5 bases each). This CDR3 comprises 15 residues. Trimming took off 8 bases at V and 0 bases at J, with 17 bases between the two ends. Germline V gene data show CDR1 as MDHEN and CDR2 as SYDVKM. Here the CDR3 reads CASGWDPAASYEQYF. In DNA, the CDR3 is TGTGCCAGCGGATGGGACCCAGCAGCCTCCTACGAGCAGTACTTC.

The V and J genes are TRBV19 and TRBJ1-4; weak D call: TRBD1 (6 bases). Germline CDR1 LNHDA, CDR2 SQIVND (reference sequence). The CDR3 contains 15 residues. Trimming stripped 5 bases from V and 6 bases from J, with 16 bases between. CDR3 region: CASSPQGSGDEKLFF. The DNA for the CDR3 is TGTGCCAGTAGTCCTCAGGGGAGTGGGGATGAAAAACTGTTTTTT.

V usage is TRBV9 and J usage is TRBJ1-5, with TRBD1 identical over 7 bases. Germline V gene lookup returns CDR1 SGDLS and CDR2 YYNGEE. This CDR3 has 15 residues. With 4 bases clipped from V and 4 bases from J, the junction kept 8 bases outside the gene matches. The CDR3 coding sequence is TGTGCCAGCAGCACGACAGGGTTTGGGAATCAGCCCCAGCATTTT. Translating gives CASSTTGFGNQPQHF.

V is TRBV7-2 and J is TRBJ1-5; D call uncertain. The CDR3 length is 13 residues. Germline V gene lookup returns CDR1 SGHTA and CDR2 FQGNSA. Trimming pared 3 bases from V and 8 bases from J, leaving 11 bases between. The CDR3 nucleotides are TGTGCCAGCAGCTTGAAGTTTTTTGAGCCCCAGCATTTT. This translates into CASSLKFFEPQHF. Supplemented by reference TRBV7-2 and TRBJ1-5, the full variable domain reads GAGVSQSPSNKVTEKGKDVELRCDPISGHTALYWYRQSLGQGLEFLIYFQGNSAPDKSGLPSDRFSAERTGGSVSTLTIQRTQQEDSAVYLCASSLKFFEPQHFGDGTRLSIL.

The chain joins TRBV11-3 to TRBJ2-5, with 10 bases aligning to TRBD1. Germline V gene data show CDR1 as SGHNT and CDR2 as YENEEA. The CDR3 is 17 residues long. J gave up 0 bases and V 5 bases, and 9 bases lay outside the gene matches. The CDR3 sequence is CASSPPLGQGNQETQYF. Written as DNA, the CDR3 is TGTGCCAGCAGCCCCCCTTTGGGACAGGGGAACCAAGAGACCCAGTACTTC.

The chain is built from TRBV2 and TRBJ2-3; 7 nucleotides match TRBD2. Germline CDR1 SNHLY, CDR2 FYNNEI. This CDR3 comprises 16 residues. V lost 1 base and J lost 2; bases outside the gene matches: 6. Written as DNA, the CDR3 is TGTGCCAGCAGTGAAGATCTAGCGGCGTCCACAGATACGCAGTATTTT. Protein product: CASSEDLAASTDTQYF. Full variable domain (rest looked up from reference TRBV2 and TRBJ2-3): EPEVTQTPSHQVTQMGQEVILRCVPISNHLYFYWYRQILGQKVEFLVSFYNNEISEKSEIFDDQFSVERPDGSNFTLKIRSTKLEDSAMYFCASSEDLAASTDTQYFGPGTRLTVL.

The rearrangement joins TRBV7-2 to TRBJ1-5, with D unclear. The CDR3 loop spans 13 amino acids. Trimming stripped 5 bases from V and 3 bases from J, with 8 bases between. Germline lookup yields CDR1 SGHTA and CDR2 FQGNSA. The CDR3: CASSRENNQPQHF. CDR3 bases: TGTGCCAGCAGCAGGGAAAACAATCAGCCCCAGCATTTT.

This sequence joins TRBV4-3 and TRBJ2-1; the D call may be TRBD1 or TRBD2 (9 bases each). The CDR3 totals 22 residues. The V and J ends lost 3 bases and 7 bases respectively, with 37 bases between them. In germline, CDR1 is LGHNA, CDR2 YSLEER. The CDR3 region has the DNA TGCGCCAGCAGCCAGGCTATAAACCGGGACAGGGACCTAGCGGGGTACAGAAATGAGCAGTTCTTC. Its protein is CASSQAINRDRDLAGYRNEQFF.

Only one count was recorded for this clone. The gene calls are TRBV2 and TRBJ2-7, with TRBD1 identical over 7 bases. Germline values: CDR1 SNHLY, CDR2 FYNNEI. This CDR3 contains 16 residues. The ends lost 0 bases at V and 0 bases at J; junction bases unmatched: 5. CDR3 coding DNA: TGTGCCAGCAGTGAAGCTGGCCAGGGGGTCTCCTACGAGCAGTACTTC. This codes for CASSEAGQGVSYEQYF.